These 5 T cell receptor beta chains were all obtained from the same sample, sequenced in a study of OX40 agonist ivuxolimab in advanced cancers. The data were produced by immunoSEQ multiplex PCR, yet TCRdb's version contains in-frame clones alone and is incomplete. The top ten clones hold 25% to 30% of a sample with 25,000 to 30,000 clones, under 80% of them seen once. The sample was CD4+ or CD8+ T cells sorted from blood, taken in a trial of the OX40 agonist ivuxolimab. These receptors all stem from an adult with an advanced solid tumor such as melanoma, head and neck, liver or kidney cancer.

This clone was seen a handful of times. The chain combines TRBV11-2 with TRBJ2-1; 9 nucleotides agree with TRBD1. J gave up 6 bases and V 5 bases, and 8 bases lay outside the gene matches. The CDR3 has 15 amino acids. CDR1 and CDR2 from the germline V gene are SGHAT and FQNNGV. CDR3 loop: CASSRGTGISNEQFF. CDR3 in DNA: TGTGCCAGCAGCCGAGGGACAGGGATCTCCAATGAGCAGTTCTTC.

The rearrangement uses TRBV18 and TRBJ2-7; TRBD2 aligns across 14 bases. The length of the CDR3 is 17 residues. V dropped 5 bases and J dropped 1; count of bases not matched to a gene: 7. Germline CDR1 is KGHSH and CDR2 is LQKENI. CDR3 coding DNA: TGTGCCAGCTCAGCGGGACTAGCGGGGGCCCTGTCCTACGAGCAGTACTTC. Translating gives CASSAGLAGALSYEQYF.

The V and J genes are TRBV5-6 and TRBJ1-4, with D unresolved. The CDR3 contains 14 residues. Trimming removed 3 bases at V and 3 bases at J, with 9 bases between. Germline V gene lookup returns CDR1 SGHDT and CDR2 YYEEEE. This chain's CDR3 is CASSSTSSNEKLFF. The CDR3 DNA is TGTGCCAGCAGCTCAACCTCTTCTAATGAAAAACTGTTTTTT.

This chain connects TRBV5-1 to TRBJ2-7; 9 positions agree with TRBD1. This CDR3 is built from 15 residues. J gave up 7 bases and V 0 bases, and 8 bases lay outside the gene matches. Germline V gene data show CDR1 as SGHRS and CDR2 as YFSETQ. The DNA for the CDR3 is TGCGCCAGCAGCTTGGCCGGGACAGGGATGAGGGAGCAGTACTTC. Translating gives CASSLAGTGMREQYF.

V gene TRBV15 combines with J gene TRBJ2-3; possible D gene TRBD2, 5 bases. Germline CDR1 reads LNHNV; CDR2 reads YYDKDF (reference sequence). The CDR3 totals 14 residues. The germline V and J ends were trimmed by 8 bases and 4 bases, with 16 bases remaining between them. CDR3 amino acids: CATQTRGRPDTQYF. In DNA form, the CDR3 reads TGTGCCACCCAAACCCGGGGTAGGCCAGATACGCAGTATTTT.